This is a list of T cell receptor beta chains from one sample in a study of blood T cells in healthy people across ages. One entry per CDR3 protein, called by TCRdb with MiXCR from the 5' RACE reads. This table holds roughly 1 million distinct CDR3 sequences, approximately 25% found once. These data were also filed under a second study, of T cells of mothers and their children.

The sequenced sample consisted of blood. The origin of the receptors is a girl aged 2-9 years in good health. Each CDR3 is given with its conserved first and last residue. The D gene is left open where the match is weak. A clone size is listed for some rows: how often the clone was seen (once, few, many), or a class if it is expanded.

j_call clone_size d_call v_call cdr3_aa cdr3_nt
TRBJ1-1 NA NA TRBV9 CASSPWTTMDTEAFF TGTGCCAGCAGCCCGTGGACAACGATGGACACTGAAGCTTTCTTT
TRBJ2-5 few TRBD2 TRBV12-3/TRBV12-4 CATTTSGSPETQYF TGTGCCACTACGACTAGCGGGAGTCCAGAGACCCAGTACTTC
TRBJ2-5 few TRBD2 TRBV20-1 CSARDGFVLAGDSKETQYF TGCAGTGCTAGAGATGGGTTTGTTCTAGCGGGGGACTCAAAGGAGACCCAGTACTTC
TRBJ2-5 few TRBD2 TRBV5-6 CASKLDLVGGEETQYF TGTGCCAGCAAGCTGGATTTGGTGGGAGGGGAAGAGACCCAGTACTTC
TRBJ1-2 few NA TRBV25-1 CASRGHGYTF TGTGCCAGCAGGGGGCATGGCTACACCTTC
TRBJ2-7 NA TRBD2 TRBV3-1 CASSQILLAATYEQYF TGTGCCAGCAGCCAAATACTCCTAGCGGCAACCTACGAGCAGTACTTC
TRBJ1-4 few NA TRBV12-3/TRBV12-4 CASSLTGKTNEKLFF TGTGCCAGCAGCCTAACAGGGAAGACTAATGAAAAACTGTTTTTT
TRBJ2-3 few TRBD2 TRBV13 CASSPNPMGGRTDTQYF TGTGCCAGCAGCCCCAATCCCATGGGGGGGAGGACAGATACGCAGTATTTT
TRBJ2-5 NA TRBD1 TRBV6-1 CASSVIAGGRETQYF TGTGCCAGCAGTGTGATCGCAGGGGGCAGGGAGACCCAGTACTTC
TRBJ2-7 few TRBD2 TRBV6-1 CASRKAGDGSYEQYF TGTGCCAGCAGAAAAGCGGGAGATGGCTCCTACGAGCAGTACTTC
TRBJ2-1 NA NA TRBV18 CASSPREGSNEQFF TGTGCCAGCTCACCAAGGGAAGGGTCCAATGAGCAGTTCTTC
TRBJ2-4 NA NA TRBV5-8 CASSLDGYRYF TGTGCCAGCAGCTTGGATGGGTATAGGTACTTC
TRBJ1-2 NA NA TRBV19 CASSIAGGYGYTF TGTGCCAGTAGTATAGCAGGAGGCTATGGCTACACCTTC
TRBJ1-4 NA NA TRBV7-2 CVSSTTVRRGNEKLFF TGTGTCAGCAGCACAACCGTGCGCCGCGGTAATGAAAAACTGTTTTTT
TRBJ1-4 once NA TRBV28 CASSLVGVGEKLFF TGTGCCAGCAGTTTGGTGGGGGTGGGAGAAAAACTGTTTTTT
TRBJ2-7 few NA TRBV29-1 CSVEDRGESYEQYF TGCAGCGTTGAAGATCGAGGAGAGTCCTACGAGCAGTACTTC
TRBJ2-7 NA NA TRBV29-1 CSAAPGADEQYF TGCAGCGCCGCACCGGGGGCGGACGAGCAGTACTTC
TRBJ2-2 NA NA TRBV19 CASRNWTSGELFF TGTGCCAGTAGAAATTGGACTTCCGGGGAGCTGTTTTTT
TRBJ2-5 few NA TRBV12-3/TRBV12-4 CASSEPTETQYF TGTGCCAGCAGTGAGCCAACGGAGACCCAGTACTTC
TRBJ1-3 NA NA TRBV20-1 CSAIDGSSGNTIYF TGCAGTGCTATAGATGGGAGCTCTGGAAACACCATATATTTT
TRBJ2-1 NA NA TRBV6-1 CASSEPWVGDHEQFF TGTGCCAGCAGTGAACCATGGGTTGGGGACCATGAGCAGTTCTTC
TRBJ1-3 few NA TRBV4-1 CASSQYSGSGNTIYF TGCGCCAGCAGCCAGTATTCAGGATCTGGAAACACCATATATTTT
TRBJ2-3 NA NA TRBV12-5 CASGLSQGGTDTQYF TGTGCTAGTGGTTTGTCCCAGGGAGGCACAGATACGCAGTATTTT